The 28 T cell receptor beta chains reported below all come from one sample, sequenced in a study of cytomegalovirus exposure and HLA in healthy donors. PCR involved 60 Vbeta and 13 Jbeta primers. The data were produced by immunoSEQ multiplex PCR, yet TCRdb's version contains in-frame clones alone and is incomplete. The data contain around 100,000 clones, about 72% of them singletons. Sequencing was performed on PBMCs. The receptors were gathered from a woman aged 55-69 years in good health and CMV-seropositive.

The chain combines TRBV11-3 with TRBJ1-3; unclear D gene. Trimming cost V 5 bases and J 1 base, with 6 bases left between them. Germline lookup yields CDR1 SGHNT and CDR2 YENEEA. This CDR3 spans 13 amino acids. The CDR3 spells CASSSSSGNTIYF. In DNA, the CDR3 is TGTGCCAGCAGCAGCTCATCTGGAAACACCATATATTTT.

The CDR3 sequence: CATSGTYDGYTF. The CDR3 DNA is TGTGCCACCAGCGGCACATACGATGGCTACACCTTC. The chain combines TRBV15 with TRBJ1-2; D call uncertain. CDR3 length: 12 residues. CDR1 is LNHNV, CDR2 YYDKDF, per germline (reference sequence). The ends were cut back, 5 bases at V and 6 bases at J, with 10 bases in the middle.

V is TRBV7-3 and J is TRBJ2-1; 11 nucleotides match TRBD2. Trimming removed 4 bases from V and 4 bases from J; junction bases left unmatched: 9. This CDR3 comprises 17 residues. CDR1 is SGHTA, CDR2 FQGTGA, per germline. This CDR3 is CASSYTGRLAGYNEQFF. Written as DNA, the CDR3 is TGTGCCAGCAGCTATACGGGGCGACTAGCGGGATACAATGAGCAGTTCTTC.

The V gene is TRBV29-1, the J gene TRBJ2-5, with 7 positions matching TRBD2. This CDR3 is 13 amino acids long. The ends lost 7 bases at V and 9 bases at J; junction bases unmatched: 14. CDR1 and CDR2 from the germline V gene are SQVTM and ANQGSEA. The CDR3 reads CSAQREPASAQYF. CDR3 DNA sequence: TGCAGCGCCCAGCGGGAACCCGCCTCTGCCCAGTACTTC. Using reference TRBV29-1 and TRBJ2-5 for the parts outside the CDR3, the full variable domain is SAVISQKPSRDICQRGTSLTIQCQVDSQVTMMFWYRQQPGQSLTLIATANQGSEATYESGFVIDKFPISRPNLTFSTLTVSNMSPEDSSIYLCSAQREPASAQYFGPGTRLLVL.

The count of this clone is one. This rearrangement joins TRBV2 to TRBJ2-1; a weak D match, TRBD1 (5 bases). V was pared by 4 bases and J by 6 bases, with 7 bases between. The CDR3 loop spans 12 amino acids. From germline, CDR1 is SNHLY and CDR2 FYNNEI. The DNA of the CDR3 is TGTGCCAGCAGTGCTCAGGGCAATGAGCAGTTCTTC. Translation gives CASSAQGNEQFF. Looking up the rest from reference TRBV2 and TRBJ2-1 gives the full variable domain: EPEVTQTPSHQVTQMGQEVILRCVPISNHLYFYWYRQILGQKVEFLVSFYNNEISEKSEIFDDQFSVERPDGSNFTLKIRSTKLEDSAMYFCASSAQGNEQFFGPGTRLTVL.

The rearrangement links TRBV5-1 to TRBJ2-3, with D maybe TRBD2 (6 bases). This CDR3 contains 17 residues. Trimming cost V 0 bases and J 0 bases, with 14 bases left between them. The germline gives CDR1 SGHRS, CDR2 YFSETQ. CDR3 region: CASSLVTGGVSTDTQYF. The CDR3, as DNA: TGCGCCAGCAGCTTGGTGACCGGCGGGGTCAGCACAGATACGCAGTATTTT.

The chain couples TRBV7-3 to TRBJ2-5, with D possibly matching TRBD1 (5 bases). The CDR3 extends over 13 amino acids. Germline lookup yields CDR1 SGHTA and CDR2 FQGTGA. V was clipped by 8 bases and J by 2 bases, with 12 bases between them. The CDR3 nucleotides read TGTGCCAGCTCAAGGGGCCAGCAAGAGACCCAGTACTTC. Protein: CASSRGQQETQYF.

The genes are TRBV29-1 and TRBJ1-1; the D is unclear. The length of the CDR3 is 13 residues. CDR1 SQVTM and CDR2 ANQGSEA come from the germline V gene. Deletions cut 7 bases from V and 0 bases from J, with 12 bases between. The DNA for the CDR3 is TGCAGCGCGGGAGGGCATATGAACACTGAAGCTTTCTTT. The encoded protein is CSAGGHMNTEAFF. Variable domain in full (rest from reference TRBV29-1 and TRBJ1-1): SAVISQKPSRDICQRGTSLTIQCQVDSQVTMMFWYRQQPGQSLTLIATANQGSEATYESGFVIDKFPISRPNLTFSTLTVSNMSPEDSSIYLCSAGGHMNTEAFFGQGTRLTVV.

About this clone: Compared with germline, one end of the junction differs, possibly owing to a read error. The chain recombines TRBV7-9 with TRBJ2-7; no definite D call. Germline V gene data show CDR1 as SEHNR and CDR2 as FQNEAQ (reference sequence). The CDR3 spans 12 residues. CDR3 loop: CSSSLTTYEQYF. Here the CDR3 DNA reads TGTTCCAGCAGCTTAACAACCTACGAGCAGTACTTC.

V usage is TRBV27 and J usage is TRBJ1-1, with D tentatively TRBD1 (5 bases). Trimming removed 5 bases at V and 1 base at J, with 14 bases between. The CDR3 is 15 residues long. The germline gives CDR1 MNHEY, CDR2 SMNVEV (reference sequence). Written as DNA, the CDR3 is TGTGCCAGCAGTCTAGTGGGGCCCTGGAACACTGAAGCTTTCTTT. Residues: CASSLVGPWNTEAFF.

This chain joins TRBV7-3 and TRBJ1-1; 8 positions match TRBD1. The germline gives CDR1 SGHTA, CDR2 FQGTGA. The CDR3 runs to 13 residues. Trimming at V came to 5 bases and at J to 8 bases, leaving 7 bases not matched to a gene. The CDR3 DNA sequence: TGTGCCAGCAGCATGGGGCAGGGGGCCGAAGCTTTCTTT. This gives the protein CASSMGQGAEAFF.

The chain couples TRBV2 to TRBJ1-1; D gene uncertain. Germline V gene lookup returns CDR1 SNHLY and CDR2 FYNNEI. V shed 9 bases and J shed 11 bases, with 25 bases lying between them. CDR3 length equals 14 residues. The CDR3 DNA sequence: TGTGCCAGTACGTATCGACACGGATCTATATTGGCTTTCTTT. Translated, it gives CASTYRHGSILAFF.

The chain is built from TRBV5-1 and TRBJ2-5, with TRBD2 as a possible D gene (5 bases). The length of the CDR3 is 15 residues. With 0 bases removed from V and 4 bases from J, the gap between germline ends came to 13 bases. Per the germline V gene, CDR1 is SGHRS and CDR2 is YFSETQ. CDR3 amino acids: CASSLGSGSGETQYF. The DNA for the CDR3 is TGCGCCAGCAGCTTGGGGTCGGGGAGCGGAGAGACCCAGTACTTC.

The J gene is TRBJ1-5, the V gene TRBV2, with D possibly matching TRBD1 (5 bases). Trimming left V 8 bases short and J 1 base short, with 12 bases between. Germline lookup yields CDR1 SNHLY and CDR2 FYNNEI. There are 14 residues in the CDR3. In DNA form, the CDR3 reads TGTGCCAGCTCTGTGCGGGGGAGCAATCAGCCCCAGCATTTT. Protein product: CASSVRGSNQPQHF.

The rearrangement joins TRBV6-5 to TRBJ2-1, with TRBD1 matching 7 bases. Germline V gives CDR1 MNHEY, CDR2 SVGAGI. The J segment lost 5 bases and the V segment lost 7 bases, leaving 5 bases of the junction unmatched. The CDR3 loop spans 13 amino acids. CDR3 sequence (DNA): TGTGCCAGCACGACAGGGTGGGACAATGAGCAGTTCTTC. Amino acids: CASTTGWDNEQFF.

This chain uses TRBV27 with TRBJ1-5; 7 nucleotides agree with TRBD1. Germline V CDR1 and CDR2: MNHEY, SMNVEV (reference sequence). The CDR3 consists of 13 residues. V gave up 6 bases and J gave up 8 bases; unmatched junction bases: 7. The CDR3 DNA is TGTGCCAGCAGCTTCGACAGGGTGGAGCCCCAGCATTTT. Its protein product is CASSFDRVEPQHF.

The V and J genes are TRBV2 and TRBJ1-1; weak D call: TRBD1 (6 bases). Germline V gene sequence: CDR1 SNHLY, CDR2 FYNNEI. CDR3 size: 13 residues. V gave up 8 bases and J gave up 0 bases, with 10 bases separating them. In nucleotides, the CDR3 is TGTGCCAGCGCGGGGGACATGAACACTGAAGCTTTCTTT. Translated, it gives CASAGDMNTEAFF.

This clone was found a few times. V gene TRBV4-2 combines with J gene TRBJ1-1; D gene ambiguous. Per germline, CDR1 LGHNA and CDR2 YNFKEQ. There are 15 residues in the CDR3. Trimming pared 0 bases from V and 5 bases from J, leaving 13 bases between. CDR3 sequence: CASSQDRRSRTEAFF. DNA of the CDR3: TGTGCCAGCAGCCAAGATAGGAGGTCCCGGACTGAAGCTTTCTTT.

This sequence joins TRBV19 and TRBJ2-3; 9 bases are a match to TRBD1. The CDR3 is 15 amino acids. V shed 8 bases, J shed 1 base, and the junction held 7 bases outside the gene matches. Germline V gives CDR1 LNHDA, CDR2 SQIVND (reference sequence). The CDR3 bases are TGTGCCAGTCGAAGGCGACAGGGGGGCACAGATACGCAGTATTTT. Translating it yields CASRRRQGGTDTQYF.

The chain couples TRBV5-6 to TRBJ1-2, with 9 positions matching TRBD1. This CDR3 is 14 amino acids long. Germline values: CDR1 SGHDT, CDR2 YYEEEE. V lost 4 bases, J lost 7 bases, and 8 bases stayed unmatched. The CDR3 region has the DNA TGTGCCAGCAGCGCGGGACAGGGCTGGGGTGGCTACACCTTC. This codes for CASSAGQGWGGYTF.

The genes are TRBV6-1 and TRBJ1-3; D unresolved. Germline CDR1 reads MNHNS; CDR2 reads SASEGT. V lost 3 bases, J lost 1 base, and 10 bases lay in between. This CDR3 contains 15 residues. CDR3 residues: CASSDSWPSGNTIYF. CDR3 DNA: TGTGCCAGCAGTGACTCATGGCCTTCTGGAAACACCATATATTTT.

V usage is TRBV9 and J usage is TRBJ2-1; 9 bases are a match to TRBD1. Germline V gene data show CDR1 as SGDLS and CDR2 as YYNGEE. CDR3 length equals 14 residues. J was trimmed by 8 bases and V by 0 bases; bases with no gene match: 3. This CDR3 is CASSVGGQGYEQFF. The CDR3 coding sequence is TGTGCCAGCAGCGTAGGGGGACAGGGCTATGAGCAGTTCTTC.

The chain uses TRBV19 and TRBJ2-2; possibly TRBD2 for D (5 bases). The CDR3 covers 15 residues. The V and J ends lost 5 bases and 4 bases respectively, with 14 bases between them. CDR1 LNHDA and CDR2 SQIVND come from the germline V gene (reference sequence). The CDR3 loop reads CASSSNWESTGELFF. CDR3 sequence (DNA): TGTGCCAGTAGTTCAAACTGGGAGAGCACCGGGGAGCTGTTTTTT.

The rearrangement joins TRBV15 to TRBJ2-7, with 7 bases identical to TRBD1. CDR1 is LNHNV, CDR2 YYDKDF, per germline (reference sequence). The CDR3 is made up of 16 amino acids. V shed 5 bases, J shed 2 bases, and the junction held 12 bases outside the gene matches. The CDR3 here is CATSSWGTATPYEQYF. CDR3 bases: TGTGCCACCAGCTCTTGGGGGACAGCCACCCCCTACGAGCAGTACTTC.

The rearrangement uses TRBV5-1 and TRBJ2-7, with 9 bases lining up with TRBD1. CDR1 and CDR2 (germline): SGHRS, YFSETQ. This CDR3 spans 15 amino acids. V lost 4 bases and J lost 4; bases outside the gene matches: 9. The CDR3 DNA sequence: TGCGCCAGCAGCGTCTCCGGGACAGGGAAATACGAGCAGTACTTC. Amino acid sequence: CASSVSGTGKYEQYF.

This chain links TRBV5-6 with TRBJ1-5; D is undetermined. V gave up 0 bases and J gave up 0 bases, with 16 bases separating them. The CDR3 totals 18 residues. From germline, CDR1 is SGHDT and CDR2 YYEEEE. CDR3 protein: CASSLGPSAGSSNQPQHF. The CDR3 DNA follows: TGTGCCAGCAGCTTGGGCCCCTCGGCCGGGTCTAGCAATCAGCCCCAGCATTTT.

The V and J genes are TRBV5-5 and TRBJ1-3; D is uncertain. V was clipped by 3 bases and J by 0 bases, with 10 bases between them. This CDR3 spans 15 amino acids. Germline V gene sequence: CDR1 SGHKS, CDR2 YYEKEE (reference sequence). CDR3 region: CASSSTLFSGNTIYF. The CDR3 DNA is TGTGCCAGCAGCTCCACCCTATTCTCTGGAAACACCATATATTTT. The full variable domain, its missing parts supplied by reference TRBV5-5 and TRBJ1-3, is DAGVTQSPTHLIKTRGQQVTLRCSPISGHKSVSWYQQVLGQGPQFIFQYYEKEERGRGNFPDRFSARQFPNYSSELNVNALLLGDSALYLCASSSTLFSGNTIYFGEGSWLTVV.

The chain combines TRBV6-1 with TRBJ2-1; weak D call: TRBD2 (6 bases). V was shortened by 3 bases and J by 5 bases, with 20 bases between the two germline ends. Germline lookup yields CDR1 MNHNS and CDR2 SASEGT. This CDR3 spans 17 amino acids. The CDR3 nucleotides read TGTGCCAGCAGTGATGACCCCGGGACTTCCCTCCACAATGAGCAGTTCTTC. This encodes CASSDDPGTSLHNEQFF.